This T cell receptor (beta chain) was sequenced in a study of PD-L1 blockade in urothelial cancer. The wider study: The year 2014 saw patients start atezolizumab, 1,200 mg intravenously every 3 weeks. Males with bladder-origin urothelial cancer constituted about nine tenths of the roughly 29 patients.

This clone is a singleton in its sample. Time point described: pretreatment peripheral blood. Only in-frame clones appear in the TCRdb table, and some are missing; sequencing was by immunoSEQ multiplex PCR. The sample lists 87,000 or so clones; around 83% were seen once. This TCR was recovered from a man in his sixties with urothelial cancer. The specimen comprised PBMCs, sampled around atezolizumab (anti-PD-L1) treatment.

The CDR3 DNA reads as TGTGCCAGCAGTGAGCCGGGACTAGGGTTCAATGAGCAGTTCTTC. Protein: CASSEPGLGFNEQFF. V usage is TRBV6-1 and J usage is TRBJ2-1; 8 positions match TRBD2. The germline V gene encodes CDR1 MNHNS and CDR2 SASEGT. The CDR3 consists of 15 residues. V lost 3 bases to trimming and J lost 6 bases; unmatched junction nucleotides: 7.